This T cell receptor (beta chain) was sequenced during a study of blood T cell repertoires in COVID-19 (dated by TCRdb to the early 2020s). Study-level background: The collaborator samples originated in the United States, Italy and Spain and spanned the acute and convalescent phases of COVID-19. The repertoires were released in a freely available public database intended as a resource for research on the immune response to SARS-CoV-2. The prospective study material was composed of cDNA or gDNA derived from T cells, B-cell-depleted T cells, or PBMCs. Where available, HLA class I and class II types were obtained from metadata supplied by the sample provider rather than from assay-based typing. Nearly every sample came with metadata listing a de-identified subject ID, COVID-19 status, age in years and sex. Subjects who had been exposed to COVID-19, were actively infected with it, or had recovered from it provided the deeply sampled blood TCRbeta repertoires that made up the dataset. Samples were obtained from the ongoing ImmuneRACE study (first 160 participants) and from over 1,000 subjects provided by 6 global collaborators.

Each collaborating institution followed its own protocols to collect whole blood in K2EDTA tubes. For TCRbeta analysis, collaborators shipped samples as frozen whole blood, isolated PBMCs, or DNA extracted from either of those sample types. Beyond this particular receptor, the publication reports: The quantity of clinical and demographic metadata differed by source and by participant and was supplied without curation.

The sample holds a few counts of this clone. It has no known antigen specificity. Base quality data are lacking; no much larger clone is found one base away. V sheds 6 bases and J sheds 9 bases, leaving 11 bases between their ends. CDR1 and CDR2 are read off the germline V gene (reference sequence) as LNHDA and SQIVND. The CDR3 runs 11 residues from the cysteine to the phenylalanine. Just the 33-base CDR3 DNA is kept, in frame starting at base 1. The immunoSEQ Assay, a bias-controlled multiplex PCR, was used to amplify TCRbeta CDR3 regions from genomic DNA. Turning to the authors' computational methods: The number of nucleated cells in each sample was estimated by amplification of reference gene primers within the assay. To quantify the absolute abundance of each unique TCRbeta CDR3 rearrangement, sequence reads were collapsed and filtered. For each sample, productive Simpson clonality was calculated as the square root of Simpson's diversity index across productive rearrangements. TCRdb took this table from immuneACCESS and kept in-frame rearrangements with V and J called. Such tables lack part of the clones; where checked against another copy, unresolved V genes explain under half of the gap, and the rest is unexplained. For V, J and clone size, that table is used; D and trimming come from the DNA. Recorded for this sample are approximately 500,000 clones; around 85% of them occurred a single time. The ten largest clones represent approximately 3.4% of the sample.

Material: peripheral blood. This sequence was found in a human donor in a cohort sampled during active COVID-19. The receptor chain draws on TRBV19 and TRBJ1-1; tentative D gene TRBD1, with 5 bases matching. CDR3 loop: CASRSHRKAFF. The DNA sequence is TGTGCCAGTAGGAGTCACAGGAAAGCTTTCTTT. The reference TRBV19 and TRBJ1-1 proteins fill in what lies around the CDR3, so the full variable domain reads DGGITQSPKYLFRKEGQNVTLSCEQNLNHDAMYWYRQDPGQGLRLIYYSQIVNDFQKGDIAEGYSVSREKKESFPLTVTSAQKNPTAFYLCASRSHRKAFFGQGTRLTVV.